This T cell receptor beta chain was retrieved from a study of cytomegalovirus exposure and HLA in healthy donors. Use of 60 Vbeta and 13 Jbeta primers characterized the PCR. Using immunoSEQ multiplex PCR, the repertoire was profiled, and TCRdb retains in-frame clones only, with some absent. This table has about 130,000 clones, 83% appearing once. This receptor was obtained from a woman in her 40s in good health and CMV-seropositive. Sequences were obtained from PBMCs.

The CDR3: CASSPFSPGMNTEAFF. CDR3 coding DNA: TGTGCCAGCTCACCATTTTCCCCGGGAATGAACACTGAAGCTTTCTTT. The chain uses TRBV18 and TRBJ1-1; D unclear. Germline CDR1 and CDR2: KGHSH and LQKENI. The CDR3 is 16 residues long. The ends were cut back, 2 bases at V and 0 bases at J, with 13 bases in the middle. Complete variable domain (other parts from reference TRBV18 and TRBJ1-1): NAGVMQNPRHLVRRRGQEARLRCSPMKGHSHVYWYRQLPEEGLKFMVYLQKENIIDESGMPKERFSAEFPKEGPSILRIQQVVRGDSAAYFCASSPFSPGMNTEAFFGQGTRLTVV.